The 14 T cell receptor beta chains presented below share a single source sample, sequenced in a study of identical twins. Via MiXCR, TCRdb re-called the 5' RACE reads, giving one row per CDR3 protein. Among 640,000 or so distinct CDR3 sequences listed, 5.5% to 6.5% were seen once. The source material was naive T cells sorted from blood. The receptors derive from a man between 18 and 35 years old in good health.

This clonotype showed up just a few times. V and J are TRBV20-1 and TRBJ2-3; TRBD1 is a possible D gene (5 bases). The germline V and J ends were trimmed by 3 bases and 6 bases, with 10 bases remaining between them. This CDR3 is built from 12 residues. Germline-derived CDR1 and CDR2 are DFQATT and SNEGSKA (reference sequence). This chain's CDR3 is CSASVGRDTQYF. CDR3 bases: TGCAGTGCTAGCGTGGGGCGGGATACGCAGTATTTT.

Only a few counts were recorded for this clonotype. This CDR3 is CASSVLPEREGGEQYF. The DNA of the CDR3 is TGTGCCAGCAGTGTTCTTCCAGAGCGGGAGGGCGGCGAGCAGTACTTC. The chain couples TRBV6-1 to TRBJ2-7; 10 positions match TRBD2. CDR3 size: 16 residues. The V segment lost 4 bases and the J segment 6 bases; nucleotides outside the gene matches: 12. The V gene's germline CDR1 is MNHNS and CDR2 SASEGT.

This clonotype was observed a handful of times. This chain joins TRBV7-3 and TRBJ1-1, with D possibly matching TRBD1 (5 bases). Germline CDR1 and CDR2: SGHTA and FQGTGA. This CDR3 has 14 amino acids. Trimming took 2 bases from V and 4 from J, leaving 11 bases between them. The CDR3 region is CASSLSGGFTEAFF. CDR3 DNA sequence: TGTGCCAGCAGCTTATCTGGGGGATTCACTGAAGCTTTCTTT.

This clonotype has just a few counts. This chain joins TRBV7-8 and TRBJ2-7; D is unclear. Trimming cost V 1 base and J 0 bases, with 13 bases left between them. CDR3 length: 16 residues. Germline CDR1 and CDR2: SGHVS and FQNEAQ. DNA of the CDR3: TGTGCCAGCAGCTTAGGAGGAGTGTTTAGCTCCTACGAGCAGTACGTC. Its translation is CASSLGGVFSSYEQYV.

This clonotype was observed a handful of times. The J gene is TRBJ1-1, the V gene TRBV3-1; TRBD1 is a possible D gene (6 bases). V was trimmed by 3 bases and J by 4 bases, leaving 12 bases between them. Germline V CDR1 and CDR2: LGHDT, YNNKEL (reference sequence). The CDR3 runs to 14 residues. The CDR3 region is CASSQREGGTEAFF. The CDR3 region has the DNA TGTGCCAGCAGCCAGAGGGAGGGGGGCACTGAAGCTTTCTTT.

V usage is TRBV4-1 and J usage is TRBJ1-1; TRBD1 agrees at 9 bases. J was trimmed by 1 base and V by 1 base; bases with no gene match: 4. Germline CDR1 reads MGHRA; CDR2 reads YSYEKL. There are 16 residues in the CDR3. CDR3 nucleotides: TGCGCCAGCAGCCAAGCACAGGGGGCAAAGAACACTGAAGCTTTCTTT. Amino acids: CASSQAQGAKNTEAFF.

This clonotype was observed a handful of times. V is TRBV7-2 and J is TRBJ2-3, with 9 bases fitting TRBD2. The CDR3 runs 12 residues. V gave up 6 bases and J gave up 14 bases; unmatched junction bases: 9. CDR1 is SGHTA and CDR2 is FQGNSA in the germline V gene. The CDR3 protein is CASRFPGLAWYF. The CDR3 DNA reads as TGTGCCAGCAGGTTCCCGGGACTAGCATGGTATTTT.

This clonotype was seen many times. CDR3 loop: CASSQSSGRAAYNEQFF. As DNA, the CDR3 is TGTGCCAGCAGCCAGAGTAGCGGGAGGGCCGCCTACAATGAGCAGTTCTTC. V is TRBV3-1 and J is TRBJ2-1; TRBD2 aligns across 11 bases. The V gene end was trimmed by 3 bases and the J gene end by 2 bases; junction bases not matched to a gene: 6. The CDR3 runs 17 residues. The germline V gene encodes CDR1 LGHDT and CDR2 YNNKEL (reference sequence).

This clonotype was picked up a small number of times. CDR3 protein: CASSLEVANYGYTF. CDR3 DNA sequence: TGTGCCAGCAGTTTGGAGGTAGCTAACTATGGCTACACCTTC. The chain employs TRBV12-3 or TRBV12-4 and TRBJ1-2; D unresolved. Trimming pared 3 bases from V and 0 bases from J, leaving 8 bases between. CDR3 length: 14 residues.

CDR3 in DNA: TGCGCCAGCAGCCAGATTTCGACAGATACGCAGTATTTT. Its protein is CASSQISTDTQYF. The chain combines TRBV4-3 with TRBJ2-3; D is undetermined. The CDR3 is 13 amino acids. The ends were cut back, 3 bases at V and 3 bases at J, with 7 bases in the middle. CDR1 and CDR2 from the germline V gene are LGHNA and YSLEER.

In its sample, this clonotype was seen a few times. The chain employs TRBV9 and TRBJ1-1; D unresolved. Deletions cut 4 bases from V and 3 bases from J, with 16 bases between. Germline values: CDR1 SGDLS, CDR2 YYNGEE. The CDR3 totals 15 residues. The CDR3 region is CASSPRLVTHTEAFF. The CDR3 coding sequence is TGTGCCAGCAGCCCACGCCTGGTGACACACACTGAAGCTTTCTTT.

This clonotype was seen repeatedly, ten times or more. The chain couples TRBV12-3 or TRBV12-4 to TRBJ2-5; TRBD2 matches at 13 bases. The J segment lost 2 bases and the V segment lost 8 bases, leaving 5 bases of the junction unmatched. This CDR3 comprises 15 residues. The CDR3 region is CASGTGLAGQETQYF. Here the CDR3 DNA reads TGTGCCAGCGGCACGGGACTAGCGGGACAAGAGACCCAGTACTTC.

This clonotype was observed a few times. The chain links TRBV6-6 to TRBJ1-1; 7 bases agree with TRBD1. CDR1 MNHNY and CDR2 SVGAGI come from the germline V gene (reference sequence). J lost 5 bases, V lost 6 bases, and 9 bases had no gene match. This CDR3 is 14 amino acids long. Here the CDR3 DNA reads TGTGCCAGCAGGCCTAGACAGGGTTTAACTGAAGCTTTCTTT. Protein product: CASRPRQGLTEAFF.

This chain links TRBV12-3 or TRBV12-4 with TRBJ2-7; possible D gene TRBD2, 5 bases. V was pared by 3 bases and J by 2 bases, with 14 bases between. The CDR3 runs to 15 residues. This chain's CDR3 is CASSFFGVATYEQYF. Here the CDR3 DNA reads TGTGCCAGCAGTTTTTTCGGGGTCGCGACCTACGAGCAGTACTTC.